Listed here are 9 T cell receptor beta chains from one sample, sequenced in a study of CD8 T cells in ankylosing spondylitis. TCRdb redid the calling of the 5' RACE reads with MiXCR, one entry per CDR3 protein. Among tens of thousands of distinct CDR3 sequences listed, 2.7% were seen once. Source material: blood, either unsorted or a sorted T cell fraction (not recorded which). The receptors were sampled from a male donor with ankylosing spondylitis or in good health (not recorded which).

This chain joins TRBV9 and TRBJ2-7; tentatively, D is TRBD1 or TRBD2 (6 bases each). Trimming left V 0 bases short and J 6 bases short, with 22 bases between. This CDR3 contains 17 residues. Germline loops: CDR1 SGDLS, CDR2 YYNGEE. The CDR3 loop is CASSVGGAQGKSGEQYF. The CDR3 coding sequence is TGTGCCAGCAGCGTAGGCGGGGCACAGGGTAAATCTGGCGAGCAGTACTTC.

This clonotype was counted many times. The rearrangement links TRBV9 to TRBJ2-4, with D maybe TRBD2 (5 bases). V was clipped by 0 bases and J by 8 bases, with 18 bases between them. The CDR3 contains 16 residues. Germline lookup yields CDR1 SGDLS and CDR2 YYNGEE. The CDR3 loop reads CASSVGASPQRDIQYF. The CDR3 DNA is TGTGCCAGCAGCGTAGGGGCTAGCCCGCAAAGGGACATTCAGTACTTC.

At least ten counts were recorded for this clonotype. The V call is TRBV9, the J call TRBJ2-6; D is unresolved. Trimming left V 1 base short and J 4 bases short, with 9 bases between. CDR3 length: 15 residues. CDR1 is SGDLS, CDR2 YYNGEE, per germline. In nucleotides, the CDR3 is TGTGCCAGCAGCGTATCTGGGTCGGGGGCCAACGTCCTGACTTTC. It is translated as CASSVSGSGANVLTF.

This clonotype was observed at least ten times. The CDR3 DNA is TGTGCCAGCAGCGTAGCACAGGGAGGGAACACCGGGGAGCTGTTTTTT. Translation: CASSVAQGGNTGELFF. J is TRBJ2-2 and V is TRBV9; either TRBD1 or TRBD2 may fit D (6 bases each). The CDR3 length is 16 residues. CDR1 and CDR2 (germline): SGDLS, YYNGEE. The ends were cut back, 0 bases at V and 1 base at J, with 10 bases in the middle.

This clonotype was counted at least ten times. The CDR3 spells CASSPRDSTNYGYTF. DNA for the CDR3: TGTGCCAGCAGCCCTAGGGACAGCACTAACTATGGCTACACCTTC. V and J are TRBV9 and TRBJ1-2, with 7 nucleotides matching TRBD1. CDR3 length equals 15 residues. Germline CDR1 is SGDLS and CDR2 is YYNGEE. Trimming took 4 bases from V and 0 from J; bases not matched to a gene: 6.

V gene TRBV9 combines with J gene TRBJ2-5; tentative D call: TRBD2 (7 bases). In germline, CDR1 is SGDLS, CDR2 YYNGEE. CDR3 length equals 16 residues. Trimming left V 5 bases short and J 5 bases short, with 22 bases between. Written as DNA, the CDR3 is TGTGCCAGCAGTCCGCGGGGAGGGCGGGACATGGAGACCCAGTACTTC. Protein: CASSPRGGRDMETQYF.

This clonotype was recorded many times. The V and J genes are TRBV9 and TRBJ1-2; no reliable D call. The V and J ends lost 4 bases and 4 bases respectively, with 8 bases between them. Germline CDR1 reads SGDLS; CDR2 reads YYNGEE. The CDR3 length is 12 residues. The CDR3 DNA sequence: TGTGCCAGCAGCTCCGGGCCCTATGGCTACACCTTC. This sequence encodes CASSSGPYGYTF.

The table lists this clonotype with many counts. This rearrangement joins TRBV9 to TRBJ2-3; tentative D call: TRBD2 (6 bases). This CDR3 is built from 14 residues. CDR1 SGDLS and CDR2 YYNGEE come from the germline V gene. Trimming cost V 0 bases and J 4 bases, with 9 bases left between them. DNA of the CDR3: TGTGCCAGCAGCGTAGTTAGCGGCTCAGATACGCAGTATTTT. This sequence encodes CASSVVSGSDTQYF.

The genes are TRBV9 and TRBJ1-3; D is ambiguous. Per germline, CDR1 SGDLS and CDR2 YYNGEE. CDR3 length: 17 residues. Trimming removed 0 bases from V and 0 bases from J, with 13 bases in between. The CDR3 DNA follows: TGTGCCAGCAGCGTAGCCTTGAAGGAAGCCTCTGGAAACACCATATATTTT. Translating it yields CASSVALKEASGNTIYF.